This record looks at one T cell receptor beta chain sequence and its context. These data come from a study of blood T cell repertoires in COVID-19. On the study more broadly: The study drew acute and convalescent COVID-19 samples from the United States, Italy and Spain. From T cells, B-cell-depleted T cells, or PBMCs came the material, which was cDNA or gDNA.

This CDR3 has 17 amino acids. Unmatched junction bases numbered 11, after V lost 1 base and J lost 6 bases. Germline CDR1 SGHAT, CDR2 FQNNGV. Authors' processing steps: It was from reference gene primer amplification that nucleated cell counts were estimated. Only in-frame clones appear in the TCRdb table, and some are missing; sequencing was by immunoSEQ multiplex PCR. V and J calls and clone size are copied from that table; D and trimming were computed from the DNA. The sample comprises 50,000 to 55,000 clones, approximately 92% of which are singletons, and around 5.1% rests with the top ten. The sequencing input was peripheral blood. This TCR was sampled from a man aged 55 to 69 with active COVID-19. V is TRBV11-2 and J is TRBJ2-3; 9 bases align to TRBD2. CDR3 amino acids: CASSLAPGSGRMDTQYF. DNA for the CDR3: TGTGCCAGCAGCTTAGCCCCCGGTAGCGGGAGAATGGATACGCAGTATTTT.